This TCR beta chain was captured in a study of blood T cell repertoires in COVID-19. About the study: Acute and convalescent COVID-19 specimens originated in the United States, Italy and Spain.

V lost 1 base to trimming and J lost 4 bases, with 13 bases between them. Germline CDR1 is SGHTA and CDR2 is FQGNSA. CDR3 length: 15 residues. In the source study's methods: For nucleated cells, counts were estimated from reference gene primer amplification. Some clones are missing from TCRdb's copy, which holds only in-frame ones; the method was immunoSEQ multiplex PCR. V, J and clone size were drawn from that table, and D and trimming were deduced from the DNA. The repertoire holds around 160,000 clones, with approximately 86% as singletons. The clonotype originates from a man between 60 and 75 years old with acute or convalescent COVID-19. The sequencing sample was made of peripheral blood. The chain couples TRBV7-2 to TRBJ1-2; D gene uncertain. CDR3 nucleotides: TGTGCCAGCAGCTTAGGCCCGGGTGTAGGCTATGGCTACACCTTC. Amino acids: CASSLGPGVGYGYTF. Looking up the rest from reference TRBV7-2 and TRBJ1-2 gives the full variable domain: GAGVSQSPSNKVTEKGKDVELRCDPISGHTALYWYRQSLGQGLEFLIYFQGNSAPDKSGLPSDRFSAERTGGSVSTLTIQRTQQEDSAVYLCASSLGPGVGYGYTFGSGTRLTVV.